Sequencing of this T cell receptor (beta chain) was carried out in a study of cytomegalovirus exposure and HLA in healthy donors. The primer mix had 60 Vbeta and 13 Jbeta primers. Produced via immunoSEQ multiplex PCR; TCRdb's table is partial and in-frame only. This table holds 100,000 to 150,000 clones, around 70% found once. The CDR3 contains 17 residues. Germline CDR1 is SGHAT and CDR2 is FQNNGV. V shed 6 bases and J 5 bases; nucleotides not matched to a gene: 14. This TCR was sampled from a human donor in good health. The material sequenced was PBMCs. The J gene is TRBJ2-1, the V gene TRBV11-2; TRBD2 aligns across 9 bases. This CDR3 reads CASRLTHWRGGHNEQFF. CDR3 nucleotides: TGTGCCAGCAGATTAACCCATTGGCGGGGGGGCCACAATGAGCAGTTCTTC.